The present entry profiles one T cell receptor beta chain with its context. What it binds is unknown. Original data processing: After removing out-of-frame reads, around 2 million distinct TCRbeta sequences remained. Libraries were prepared by immunoSEQ multiplex PCR; TCRdb keeps only in-frame clonotypes and omits some of them. The V and J calls and clone size come from that table; D and trimming were worked out from the DNA. The sample shows tens of thousands of clones, about 70% of them seen only once. The sort gate was single viable CD3+CD4+CD8-CD45RO+ cells for memory CD4+ T cells. The source of the sample is a study of memory CD4+ T cells and cytomegalovirus serostatus. For the study at large: This sample comes from healthy Belgian adults, about nine CMV seropositive, about 25 seronegative.

V lost 0 bases and J lost 5, with 11 bases in between. CDR3 length: 14 amino acids. Germline values: CDR1 SGHNT, CDR2 YYREEE (reference sequence). The study, taken as a whole, reports: The CMV-associated TCR signature appears largely within the CD4+ memory repertoire. Each of approximately 63 CMV-associated TCRbeta sequences occurred in one to five individuals.

This receptor was obtained from an adult in good health and CMV-seropositive. The chain uses TRBV5-4 and TRBJ1-2, with TRBD1 as a possible D gene (6 bases). Sequencing input: memory CD4+ T cells from blood. CDR3 amino acids: CASSLDEGEYGYTF. Here the CDR3 DNA reads TGTGCCAGCAGCTTGGATGAGGGGGAGTATGGCTACACCTTC.